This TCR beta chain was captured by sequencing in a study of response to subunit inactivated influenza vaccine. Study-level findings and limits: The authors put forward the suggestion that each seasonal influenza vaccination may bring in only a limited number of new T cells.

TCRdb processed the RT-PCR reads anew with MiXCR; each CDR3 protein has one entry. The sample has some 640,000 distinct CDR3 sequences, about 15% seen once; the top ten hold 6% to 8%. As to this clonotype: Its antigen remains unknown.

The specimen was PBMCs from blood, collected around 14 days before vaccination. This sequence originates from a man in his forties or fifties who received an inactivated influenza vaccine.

The CDR3: CASSLSRGQTYEQYF. CDR3 sequence (DNA): TGTGCCAGCAGTTTAAGCAGGGGGCAAACCTACGAGCAGTACTTC. This chain uses TRBV12-3 or TRBV12-4 with TRBJ2-7; TRBD1 aligns across 8 bases. CDR3 length: 15 amino acids. V lost 2 bases to trimming and J lost 2 bases; unmatched junction nucleotides: 5.